These 5 T cell receptor beta chains share one sample of origin, sequenced in a study of blood T cells in healthy people across ages. Together with a sample-barcoded 5' primer, a J-beta primer mix was included in a second PCR lasting roughly 6 to 12 cycles. TCRdb passed the 5' RACE reads through MiXCR, listing each CDR3 protein once. The sample has around 870,000 distinct CDR3 sequences, about 28% seen once; the top ten hold around a sixth. Source material: blood. Every receptor here comes from a woman older than 75 in good health.

Notes on this clonotype: This may stem from a read error, because a much larger clone lies one nucleotide away. The chain links TRBV12-3 or TRBV12-4 to TRBJ2-3, with D perhaps TRBD1 or TRBD2 (5 bases each). CDR3 length equals 17 residues. In nucleotides, the CDR3 is TGTGCCAGCAGTAGCCATTTGGGGCCCGCTAGCACAGATGCGCAGTATTTT. It translates to CASSSHLGPASTDAQYF.

This clonotype showed up many times. The chain links TRBV10-3 to TRBJ2-5; 11 nucleotides align to TRBD1. Germline lookup yields CDR1 ENHRY and CDR2 SYGVKD. CDR3 size: 14 residues. The V segment lost 4 bases and the J segment 5 bases; nucleotides outside the gene matches: 3. CDR3 in amino acids: CAISGTGGLETQYF. The CDR3 region has the DNA TGTGCCATCAGTGGGACAGGGGGCTTGGAGACCCAGTACTTC.

This clonotype was seen repeatedly, ten times or more. For the CDR3, the DNA is TGTGCCAGCAGTTTTTTGCAGGGAAGGTGGAATGAGCAGTTCTTC. It translates to CASSFLQGRWNEQFF. The chain recombines TRBV12-3 or TRBV12-4 with TRBJ2-1; D perhaps matches TRBD1 (5 bases). There are 15 residues in the CDR3. The V end was cut by 3 bases, the J end by 7 bases, with 16 bases between.

This clonotype was seen more than once but under ten times. V and J are TRBV9 and TRBJ1-2; perhaps TRBD1 as D (6 bases). Germline CDR1 SGDLS, CDR2 YYNGEE. V lost 5 bases, J lost 2 bases, and 13 bases lay in between. The CDR3 loop spans 14 amino acids. CDR3 DNA: TGTGCCAGCAGTCAGGGGTTTGGGAACTATGGCTACACCTTC. Translation: CASSQGFGNYGYTF.

This clonotype was picked up many times. This sequence joins TRBV10-3 and TRBJ1-5; D call uncertain. Germline V gene lookup returns CDR1 ENHRY and CDR2 SYGVKD. The CDR3 spans 15 residues. Between the trimmed V and J ends, which lost 2 bases and 1 base, there was a span of 9 bases. CDR3 in amino acids: CAISEGSLSNQPQHF. CDR3 nucleotides: TGTGCCATCAGTGAGGGGTCCTTGAGCAATCAGCCCCAGCATTTT.